Following are 10 T cell receptor beta chains from one sample sequenced in a study of Ad26.COV2.S vaccination and SARS-CoV-2 variants. The treatment is: some 19 received Ad26.COV2.S at low or high dose, single or two shots; several received placebo; per-sample allocation not given. Material that was analyzed had been drawn on day 63 after the first vaccine or placebo injection. Sequencing used immunoSEQ multiplex PCR; TCRdb keeps in-frame clones, though not all of them. This sample has around 450,000 clones; 75% to 95% occur once, and the top ten carry more than 10%. The material was peripheral blood, obtained in a trial of Ad26.COV2.S vaccine versus placebo. These receptors all come from a person aged 18-65 years who received the Ad26.COV2.S COVID-19 vaccine or a placebo.

This chain connects TRBV28 to TRBJ1-1; D gene ambiguous. CDR1 MDHEN and CDR2 SYDVKM come from the germline V gene. The CDR3 covers 14 residues. Trimming removed 2 bases at V and 1 base at J, with 8 bases between. CDR3 nucleotide sequence: TGTGCCAGCAGTTTAGGTCTTACGAACACTGAAGCTTTCTTT. This translates into CASSLGLTNTEAFF. The full variable domain, in which reference TRBV28 and TRBJ1-1 provide the parts outside the CDR3, is DVKVTQSSRYLVKRTGEKVFLECVQDMDHENMFWYRQDPGLGLRLIYFSYDVKMKEKGDIPEGYSVSREKKERFSLILESASTNQTSMYLCASSLGLTNTEAFFGQGTRLTVV.

The CDR3 region has the DNA TGTGCCAGCTCACCGAACAGTATTTTAACTGAAGCTTTCTTT. It codes for CASSPNSILTEAFF. The rearrangement joins TRBV18 to TRBJ1-1, with D hard to call. V was shortened by 3 bases and J by 5 bases, with 13 bases between the two germline ends. Germline values: CDR1 KGHSH, CDR2 LQKENI. The CDR3 extends over 14 amino acids.

V is TRBV11-2 and J is TRBJ2-1; 8 nucleotides match TRBD2. The CDR3 spans 19 residues. Germline lookup yields CDR1 SGHAT and CDR2 FQNNGV. Germline trimming cut 1 base from V and 0 bases from J; bases unmatched to any gene: 11. The CDR3 region has the DNA TGTGCCAGCAGCTTAGGCGGGAGGTGGGGTTTTAGCTCCTACAATGAGCAGTTCTTC. Its translation: CASSLGGRWGFSSYNEQFF.

The chain is built from TRBV7-9 and TRBJ1-2, with 12 bases fitting TRBD1. Germline V lookup: CDR1 SEHNR, CDR2 FQNEAQ (reference sequence). V was pared by 5 bases and J by 5 bases, with 6 bases of the junction left unmatched. This CDR3 spans 15 amino acids. Here the CDR3 DNA reads TGTGCCAGCAGCGTGGGACAGGGGGCGGGGTATGGCTACACCTTC. As protein: CASSVGQGAGYGYTF.

This sequence joins TRBV18 and TRBJ1-4; D is possibly TRBD1 (5 bases). V gave up 2 bases and J gave up 0 bases, with 16 bases separating them. The CDR3 is 18 residues long. Per the germline V gene, CDR1 is KGHSH and CDR2 is LQKENI. The CDR3 is CASSPFGGDLTTNEKLFF. As DNA, the CDR3 is TGTGCCAGCTCACCATTCGGGGGAGATTTAACAACTAATGAAAAACTGTTTTTT.

The chain links TRBV19 to TRBJ2-2; TRBD1 agrees at 9 bases. CDR3 length: 14 amino acids. The germline V gene encodes CDR1 LNHDA and CDR2 SQIVND (reference sequence). Trimming at V came to 7 bases and at J to 3 bases, leaving 3 bases not matched to a gene. This CDR3 is CASIQGAYTGELFF. As DNA, the CDR3 is TGTGCCAGTATACAGGGGGCGTACACCGGGGAGCTGTTTTTT.

Comment on this clone: The same CDR3 is also encoded by other DNA sequences in this sample. The genes are TRBV19 and TRBJ2-1; tentatively, D is TRBD2 (6 bases). The CDR3 has 13 amino acids. The V gene lost 6 bases and the J gene lost 4 bases, with 10 bases spanning the gap. The germline gives CDR1 LNHDA, CDR2 SQIVND (reference sequence). In DNA form, the CDR3 reads TGTGCCAGTAGCCGGGACTTTTACAATGAGCAGTTCTTC. Translated: CASSRDFYNEQFF.

This clone was seen more than once but under ten times. J is TRBJ2-7 and V is TRBV6-5; 13 nucleotides match TRBD2. From germline, CDR1 is MNHEY and CDR2 SVGAGI. The V and J ends lost 8 bases and 2 bases, in that order; junction bases with no gene match: 6. The CDR3 runs 15 residues. CDR3: CASSRLAGGPYEQYF. As DNA, the CDR3 is TGTGCCAGCTCACGACTAGCGGGAGGCCCCTACGAGCAGTACTTC.

This clone was detected a few times. J is TRBJ2-7 and V is TRBV18; TRBD2 matches at 9 bases. The CDR3 length is 14 residues. Germline CDR1 is KGHSH and CDR2 is LQKENI. V was pared by 3 bases and J by 7 bases, with 7 bases of the junction left unmatched. CDR3 DNA sequence: TGTGCCAGCTCACCGATTGCGGGAGGGGGTGAGCAGTACTTC. As protein: CASSPIAGGGEQYF.

The rearrangement uses TRBV7-6 and TRBJ2-7; unclear D gene. Germline V gene sequence: CDR1 SGHVS, CDR2 FNYEAQ. This CDR3 is built from 15 residues. Trimming removed 5 bases at V and 6 bases at J, with 20 bases between. DNA for the CDR3: TGTGCCAGCAGCAATAGTCGGGCTTTCCTTGGCGAGCAGTACTTC. As protein: CASSNSRAFLGEQYF.